This T cell receptor beta chain was identified in a study of blood T cell repertoires in COVID-19. Background on the study: From T cells, B-cell-depleted T cells, or PBMCs came the material, which was cDNA or gDNA.

Germline trimming cut 4 bases from V and 4 bases from J; bases unmatched to any gene: 5. Per germline, CDR1 MDHEN and CDR2 SYDVKM. CDR3 length equals 14 residues. Original data processing: By means of reference gene primer amplification, nucleated cell counts were estimated. Assay: immunoSEQ multiplex PCR; the TCRdb copy retains only in-frame clones and omits some. The V and J calls and clone size are taken from that table; D and trimming were inferred from the DNA. The table includes around 110,000 clones, just under 85% detected once. The TCR comes from a man between 65 and 85 years old with active or convalescent COVID-19. The source material was peripheral blood. The gene calls are TRBV28 and TRBJ2-7; 9 positions agree with TRBD2. CDR3 nucleotides: TGTGCCAGCAGTTCCCATAGCGGGAGTTACGAGCAGTACTTC. It specifies CASSSHSGSYEQYF.